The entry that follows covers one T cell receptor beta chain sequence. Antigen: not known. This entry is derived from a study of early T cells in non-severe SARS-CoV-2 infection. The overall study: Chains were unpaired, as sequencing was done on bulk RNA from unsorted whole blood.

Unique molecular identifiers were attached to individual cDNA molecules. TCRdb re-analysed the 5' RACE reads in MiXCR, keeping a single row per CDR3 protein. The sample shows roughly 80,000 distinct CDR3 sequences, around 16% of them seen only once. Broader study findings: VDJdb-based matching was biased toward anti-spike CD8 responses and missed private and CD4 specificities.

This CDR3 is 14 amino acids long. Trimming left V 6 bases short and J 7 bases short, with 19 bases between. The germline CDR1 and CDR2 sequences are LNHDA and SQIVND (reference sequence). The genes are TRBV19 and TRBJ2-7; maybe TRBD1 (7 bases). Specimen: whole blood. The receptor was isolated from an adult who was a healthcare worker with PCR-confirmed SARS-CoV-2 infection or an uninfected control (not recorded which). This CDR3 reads CASRSGGTVWEQYF. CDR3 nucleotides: TGTGCCAGTAGATCCGGCGGGACAGTCTGGGAGCAGTACTTC.